The 13 T cell receptor beta chains given below trace back to one sample, sequenced in a study of blood T cell repertoires in COVID-19. Assay: immunoSEQ multiplex PCR; the TCRdb copy retains only in-frame clones and omits some. The sample has some 260,000 clones, approximately 90% seen once; the top ten hold under 4%. Source material: peripheral blood. The receptors derive from a man aged 18-30 years with active or convalescent COVID-19.

This rearrangement joins TRBV6-2 or TRBV6-3 to TRBJ1-2; D may be TRBD1 (5 bases). Per the germline V gene, CDR1 is MNHEY and CDR2 is SVGEGT. With 5 bases removed from V and 3 bases from J, the gap between germline ends came to 10 bases. The CDR3 has 13 residues. The chain's CDR3 is CASSKTVYYGYTF. CDR3 nucleotides: TGTGCCAGCAGTAAGACAGTATACTATGGCTACACCTTC.

The chain carries TRBV15 and TRBJ1-4; 7 bases align to TRBD1. V lost 0 bases to trimming and J lost 6 bases; unmatched junction nucleotides: 7. The CDR3 runs 16 residues. Germline V lookup: CDR1 LNHNV, CDR2 YYDKDF (reference sequence). As DNA, the CDR3 is TGTGCCACCAGCAGAGATTTGGCTACAGGGGATGAAAAACTGTTTTTT. Its translation is CATSRDLATGDEKLFF.

The gene calls are TRBV28 and TRBJ2-7; weak D call: TRBD2 (5 bases). This CDR3 comprises 14 residues. Per germline, CDR1 MDHEN and CDR2 SYDVKM. V lost 8 bases to trimming and J lost 3 bases, with 17 bases between them. This CDR3 is CASSPPGSDYEQYF. The CDR3 DNA reads as TGTGCCAGCTCCCCCCCGGGGTCCGACTACGAGCAGTACTTC. The full variable domain, rest sourced from reference TRBV28 and TRBJ2-7, is DVKVTQSSRYLVKRTGEKVFLECVQDMDHENMFWYRQDPGLGLRLIYFSYDVKMKEKGDIPEGYSVSREKKERFSLILESASTNQTSMYLCASSPPGSDYEQYFGPGTRLTVT.

This chain connects TRBV29-1 to TRBJ2-2; 13 bases fit TRBD2. V lost 6 bases, J lost 7 bases, and 11 bases stayed unmatched. CDR3 length: 16 residues. The germline V gene encodes CDR1 SQVTM and CDR2 ANQGSEA. For the CDR3, the DNA is TGCAGCGTCCAATGGGGGACTAGCGGGGTCGTCGGGGAGCTGTTTTTT. Its protein is CSVQWGTSGVVGELFF.

A note on this clone: At one of its ends the junction is not consistent with the germline gene, which may arise from a read error. V is TRBV27 and J is TRBJ2-7; 10 nucleotides line up with TRBD1. CDR3 length: 14 amino acids. Germline loops: CDR1 MNHEY, CDR2 SMNVEV (reference sequence). Written as DNA, the CDR3 is TGTGCCAGCAGTAAGGGGACAGGGGAAGGTGTTTGGGACTTC. Translation gives CASSKGTGEGVWDF.

The chain has TRBV9 and TRBJ2-1, with 7 bases identical to TRBD1. Germline CDR1 and CDR2: SGDLS and YYNGEE. This CDR3 has 17 residues. V gave up 4 bases and J gave up 5 bases; unmatched junction bases: 15. CDR3 DNA: TGTGCCAGCAGCCCCAGGACAGGTCGTGCAGGAGACAATGAGCAGTTCTTC. Translation: CASSPRTGRAGDNEQFF.

The rearrangement links TRBV6-5 to TRBJ1-2; 8 nucleotides line up with TRBD1. From germline, CDR1 is MNHEY and CDR2 SVGAGI. CDR3 length: 14 residues. V lost 4 bases and J lost 3; bases outside the gene matches: 4. CDR3: CASSLQGEHYGYTF. The CDR3 bases are TGTGCCAGCAGTTTACAGGGGGAACACTATGGCTACACCTTC.

This rearrangement joins TRBV7-2 to TRBJ2-1; 9 nucleotides line up with TRBD1. The CDR3 contains 15 residues. V dropped 5 bases and J dropped 6; count of bases not matched to a gene: 8. CDR1 and CDR2 (germline): SGHTA, FQGNSA. DNA of the CDR3: TGTGCCAGCAGCAGAGGACAGGGGTTCCTCAATGAGCAGTTCTTC. Amino acids: CASSRGQGFLNEQFF.

The chain combines TRBV5-8 with TRBJ2-3; no firm D call. The V end lost 0 bases, the J end lost 5 bases, and 10 bases lay between the germline ends. The germline V gene has CDR1 SGHTS and CDR2 YDEGEE. The CDR3 runs 14 residues. This CDR3 is CASSLVLGRDTQYF. The DNA for the CDR3 is TGTGCCAGCAGCTTGGTTCTTGGCCGAGATACGCAGTATTTT.

This chain uses TRBV6-1 with TRBJ2-7; 7 bases fit TRBD2. The CDR3 consists of 16 residues. With V trimmed by 6 bases and J by 1 base, 12 bases remained unmatched. Germline values: CDR1 MNHNS, CDR2 SASEGT. CDR3 coding DNA: TGTGCCAGCAGAGAAAAAGCCGGGAGGCAGTCCTACGAGCAGTACTTC. It translates to CASREKAGRQSYEQYF.

The chain combines TRBV7-2 with TRBJ2-7, with TRBD1 identical over 11 bases. The germline V gene encodes CDR1 SGHTA and CDR2 FQGNSA. CDR3 length: 17 residues. V was clipped by 2 bases and J by 5 bases; unmatched bases: 11. CDR3 sequence (DNA): TGTGCCAGCAGCTTATTCTTTACGAGGACAGGGGGCAACGAGCAGTACTTC. As protein: CASSLFFTRTGGNEQYF.

The CDR3: CSASALGTGSYGYTF. The CDR3 DNA is TGCAGTGCTAGTGCCCTGGGCACAGGCTCTTATGGCTACACCTTC. The genes are TRBV20-1 and TRBJ1-2; TRBD1 is a possible D gene (5 bases). V was trimmed by 3 bases and J by 5 bases, leaving 19 bases between them. This CDR3 is 15 amino acids long. Germline V lookup: CDR1 DFQATT, CDR2 SNEGSKA (reference sequence).

V and J are TRBV2 and TRBJ2-1; TRBD2 aligns across 7 bases. Looked up from germline, CDR1 is SNHLY and CDR2 is FYNNEI. CDR3 length equals 14 residues. V shed 7 bases, J shed 7 bases, and the junction held 10 bases outside the gene matches. This chain's CDR3 is CASKLAGAGNEQFF. As DNA, the CDR3 is TGTGCCAGCAAGTTGGCGGGAGCTGGTAATGAGCAGTTCTTC.